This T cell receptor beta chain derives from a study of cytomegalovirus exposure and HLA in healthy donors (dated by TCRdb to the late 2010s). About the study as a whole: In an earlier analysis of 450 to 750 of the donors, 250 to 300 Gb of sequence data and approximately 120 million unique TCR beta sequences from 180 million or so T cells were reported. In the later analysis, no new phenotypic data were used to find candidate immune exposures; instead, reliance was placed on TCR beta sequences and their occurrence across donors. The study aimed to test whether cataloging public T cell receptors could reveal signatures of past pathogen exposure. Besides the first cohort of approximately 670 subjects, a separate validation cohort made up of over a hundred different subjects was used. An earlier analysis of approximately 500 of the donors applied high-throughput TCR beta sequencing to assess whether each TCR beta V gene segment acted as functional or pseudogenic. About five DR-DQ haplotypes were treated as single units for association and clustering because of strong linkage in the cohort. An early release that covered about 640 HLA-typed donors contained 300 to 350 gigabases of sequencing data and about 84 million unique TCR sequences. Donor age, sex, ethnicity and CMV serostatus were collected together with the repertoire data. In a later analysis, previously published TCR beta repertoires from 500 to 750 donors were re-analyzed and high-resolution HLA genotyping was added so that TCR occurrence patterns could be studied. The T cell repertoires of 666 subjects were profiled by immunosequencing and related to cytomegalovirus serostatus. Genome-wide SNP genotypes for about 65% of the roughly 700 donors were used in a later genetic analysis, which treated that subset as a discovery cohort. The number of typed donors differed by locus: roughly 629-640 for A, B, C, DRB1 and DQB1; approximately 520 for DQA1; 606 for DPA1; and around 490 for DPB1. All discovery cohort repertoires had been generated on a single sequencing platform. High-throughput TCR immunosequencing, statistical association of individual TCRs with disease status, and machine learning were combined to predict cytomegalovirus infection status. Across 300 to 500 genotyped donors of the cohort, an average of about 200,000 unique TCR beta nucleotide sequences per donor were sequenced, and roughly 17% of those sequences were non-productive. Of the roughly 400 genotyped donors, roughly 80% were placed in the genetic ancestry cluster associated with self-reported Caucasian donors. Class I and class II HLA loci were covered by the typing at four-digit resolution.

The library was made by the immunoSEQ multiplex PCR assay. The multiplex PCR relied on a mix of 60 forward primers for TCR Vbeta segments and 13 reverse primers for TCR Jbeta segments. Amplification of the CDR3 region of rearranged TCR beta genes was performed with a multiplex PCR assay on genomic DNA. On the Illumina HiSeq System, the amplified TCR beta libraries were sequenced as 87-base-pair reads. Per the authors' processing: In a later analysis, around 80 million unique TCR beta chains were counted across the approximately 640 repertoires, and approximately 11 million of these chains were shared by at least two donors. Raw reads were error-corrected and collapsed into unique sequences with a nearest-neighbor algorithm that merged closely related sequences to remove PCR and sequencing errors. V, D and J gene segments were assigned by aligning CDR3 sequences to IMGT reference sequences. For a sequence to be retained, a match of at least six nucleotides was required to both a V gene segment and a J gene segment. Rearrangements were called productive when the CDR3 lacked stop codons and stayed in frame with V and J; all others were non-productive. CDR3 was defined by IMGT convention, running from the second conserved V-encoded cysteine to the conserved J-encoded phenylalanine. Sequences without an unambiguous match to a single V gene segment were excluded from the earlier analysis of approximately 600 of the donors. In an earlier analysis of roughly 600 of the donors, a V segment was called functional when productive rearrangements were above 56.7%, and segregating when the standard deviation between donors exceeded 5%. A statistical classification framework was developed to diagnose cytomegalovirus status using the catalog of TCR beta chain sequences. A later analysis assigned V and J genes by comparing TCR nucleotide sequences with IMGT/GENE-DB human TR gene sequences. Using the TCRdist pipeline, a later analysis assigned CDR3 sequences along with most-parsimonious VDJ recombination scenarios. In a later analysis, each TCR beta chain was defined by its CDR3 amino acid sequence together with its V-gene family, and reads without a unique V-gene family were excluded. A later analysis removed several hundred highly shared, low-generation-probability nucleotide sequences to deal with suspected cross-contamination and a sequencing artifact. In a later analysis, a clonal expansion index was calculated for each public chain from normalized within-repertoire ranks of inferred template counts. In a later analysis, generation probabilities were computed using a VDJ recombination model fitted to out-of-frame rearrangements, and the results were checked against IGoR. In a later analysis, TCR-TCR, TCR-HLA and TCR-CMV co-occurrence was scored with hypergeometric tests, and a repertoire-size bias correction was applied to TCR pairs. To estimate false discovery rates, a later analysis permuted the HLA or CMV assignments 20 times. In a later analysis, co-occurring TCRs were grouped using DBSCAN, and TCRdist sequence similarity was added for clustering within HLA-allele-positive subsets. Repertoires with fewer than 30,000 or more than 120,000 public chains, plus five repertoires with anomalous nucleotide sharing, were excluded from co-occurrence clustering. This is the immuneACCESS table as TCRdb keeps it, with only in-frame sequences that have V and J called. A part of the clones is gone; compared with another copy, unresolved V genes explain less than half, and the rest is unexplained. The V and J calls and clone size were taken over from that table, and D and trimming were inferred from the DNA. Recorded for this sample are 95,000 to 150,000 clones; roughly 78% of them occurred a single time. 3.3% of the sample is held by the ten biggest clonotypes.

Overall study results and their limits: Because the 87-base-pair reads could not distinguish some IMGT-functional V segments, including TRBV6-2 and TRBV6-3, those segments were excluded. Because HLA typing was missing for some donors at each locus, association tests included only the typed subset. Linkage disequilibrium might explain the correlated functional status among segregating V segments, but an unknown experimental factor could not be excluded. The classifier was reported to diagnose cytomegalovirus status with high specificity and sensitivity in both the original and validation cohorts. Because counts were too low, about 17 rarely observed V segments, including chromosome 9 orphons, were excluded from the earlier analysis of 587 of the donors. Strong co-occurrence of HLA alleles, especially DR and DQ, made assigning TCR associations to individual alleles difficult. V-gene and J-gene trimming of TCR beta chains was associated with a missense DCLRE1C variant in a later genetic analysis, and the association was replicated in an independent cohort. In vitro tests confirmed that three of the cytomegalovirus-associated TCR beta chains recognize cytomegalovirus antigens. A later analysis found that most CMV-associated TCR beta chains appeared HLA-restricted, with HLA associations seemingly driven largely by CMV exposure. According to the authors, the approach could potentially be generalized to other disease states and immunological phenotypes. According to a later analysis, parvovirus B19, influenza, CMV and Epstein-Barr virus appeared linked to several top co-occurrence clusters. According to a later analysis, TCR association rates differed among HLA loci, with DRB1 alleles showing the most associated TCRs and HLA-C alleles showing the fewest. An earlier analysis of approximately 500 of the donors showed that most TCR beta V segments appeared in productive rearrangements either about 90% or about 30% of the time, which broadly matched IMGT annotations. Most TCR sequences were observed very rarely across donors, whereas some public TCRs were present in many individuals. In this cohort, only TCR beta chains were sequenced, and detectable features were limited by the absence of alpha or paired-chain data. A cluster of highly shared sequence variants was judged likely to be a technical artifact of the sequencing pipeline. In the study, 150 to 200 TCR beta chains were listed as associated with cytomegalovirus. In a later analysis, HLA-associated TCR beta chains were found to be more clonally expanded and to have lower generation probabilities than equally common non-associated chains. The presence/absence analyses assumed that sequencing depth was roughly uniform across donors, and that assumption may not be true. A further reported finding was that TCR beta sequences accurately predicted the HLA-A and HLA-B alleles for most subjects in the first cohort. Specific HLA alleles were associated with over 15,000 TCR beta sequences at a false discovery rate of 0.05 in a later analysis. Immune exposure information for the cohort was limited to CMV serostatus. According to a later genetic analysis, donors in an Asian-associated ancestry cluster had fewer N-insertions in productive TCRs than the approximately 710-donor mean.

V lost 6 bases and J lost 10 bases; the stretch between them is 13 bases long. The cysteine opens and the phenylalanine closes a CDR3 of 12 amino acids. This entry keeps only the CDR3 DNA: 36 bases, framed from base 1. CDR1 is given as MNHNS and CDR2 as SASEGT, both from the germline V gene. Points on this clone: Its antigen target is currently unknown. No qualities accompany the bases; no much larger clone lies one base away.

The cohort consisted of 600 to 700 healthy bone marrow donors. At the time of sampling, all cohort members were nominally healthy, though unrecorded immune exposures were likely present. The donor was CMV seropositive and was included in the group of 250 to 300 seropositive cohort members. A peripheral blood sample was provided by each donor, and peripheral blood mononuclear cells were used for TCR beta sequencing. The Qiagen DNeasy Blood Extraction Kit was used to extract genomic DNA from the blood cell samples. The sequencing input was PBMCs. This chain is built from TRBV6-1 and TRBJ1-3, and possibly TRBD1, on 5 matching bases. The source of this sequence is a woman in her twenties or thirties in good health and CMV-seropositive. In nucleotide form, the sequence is TGTGCCAGCAGGGACGGGGGACCTACCATATATTTT. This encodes CASRDGGPTIYF.